This T cell receptor (beta chain) was observed in a study of shared clonotypes between healthy human individuals. The data were produced by immunoSEQ multiplex PCR, yet TCRdb's version contains in-frame clones alone and is incomplete. Seen here are 600,000 to 750,000 clones, around 72% observed once, and the top ten hold under 2%. V shed 6 bases and J shed 4 bases, with 13 bases lying between them. The CDR3 covers 13 residues. Germline loops: CDR1 SQVTM, CDR2 ANQGSEA. This chain uses TRBV29-1 with TRBJ1-3; no reliable D call. The sequenced material came from memory CD4+ T cells sorted from blood. Subset here: CD45RA-negative fraction. This clonotype was obtained from a woman under 40 in good health. The CDR3 region has the DNA TGCAGCGTCGTGGTGGGCCGCGGAAACACCATATATTTT. As protein: CSVVVGRGNTIYF.